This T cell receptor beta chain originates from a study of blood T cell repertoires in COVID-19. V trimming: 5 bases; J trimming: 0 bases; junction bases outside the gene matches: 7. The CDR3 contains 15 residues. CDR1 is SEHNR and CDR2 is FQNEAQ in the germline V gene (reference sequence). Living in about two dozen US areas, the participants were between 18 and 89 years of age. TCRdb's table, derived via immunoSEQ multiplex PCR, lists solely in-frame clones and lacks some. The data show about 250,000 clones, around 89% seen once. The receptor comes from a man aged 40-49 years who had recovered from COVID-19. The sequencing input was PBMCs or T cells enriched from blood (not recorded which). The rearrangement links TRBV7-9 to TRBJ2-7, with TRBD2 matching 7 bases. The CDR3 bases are TGTGCCAGCAGCCTGAGCGGGGTGCGCTCCTACGAGCAGTACTTC. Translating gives CASSLSGVRSYEQYF.